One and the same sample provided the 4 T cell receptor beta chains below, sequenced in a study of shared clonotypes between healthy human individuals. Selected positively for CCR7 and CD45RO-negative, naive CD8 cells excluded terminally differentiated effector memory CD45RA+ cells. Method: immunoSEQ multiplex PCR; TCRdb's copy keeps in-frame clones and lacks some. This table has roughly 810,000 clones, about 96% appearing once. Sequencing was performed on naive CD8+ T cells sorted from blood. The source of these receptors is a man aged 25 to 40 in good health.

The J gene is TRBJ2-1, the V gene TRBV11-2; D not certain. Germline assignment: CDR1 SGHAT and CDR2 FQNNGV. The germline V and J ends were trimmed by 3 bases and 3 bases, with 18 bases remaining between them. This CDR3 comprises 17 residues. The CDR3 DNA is TGTGCCAGCAGCTTTTTTTCTGTCAGGTCGTACTACAATGAGCAGTTCTTC. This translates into CASSFFSVRSYYNEQFF.

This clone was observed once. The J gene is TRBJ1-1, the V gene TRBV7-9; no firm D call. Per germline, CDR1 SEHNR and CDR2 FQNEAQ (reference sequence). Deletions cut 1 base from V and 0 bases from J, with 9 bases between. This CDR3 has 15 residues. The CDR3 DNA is TGTGCCAGCAGCTTAGGACTCAGCATGAACACTGAAGCTTTCTTT. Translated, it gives CASSLGLSMNTEAFF. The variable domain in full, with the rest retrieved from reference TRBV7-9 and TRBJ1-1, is DTGVSQNPRHKITKRGQNVTFRCDPISEHNRLYWYRQTLGQGPEFLTYFQNEAQLEKSRLLSDRFSAERPKGSFSTLEIQRTEQGDSAMYLCASSLGLSMNTEAFFGQGTRLTVV.

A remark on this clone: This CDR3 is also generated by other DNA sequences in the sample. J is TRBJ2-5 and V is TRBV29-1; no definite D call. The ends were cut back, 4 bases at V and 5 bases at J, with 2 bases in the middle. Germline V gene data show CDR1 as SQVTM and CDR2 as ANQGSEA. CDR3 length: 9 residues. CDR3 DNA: TGCAGCGTTGGGGAGACCCAGTACTTC. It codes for CSVGETQYF.

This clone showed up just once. The CDR3 sequence is CATRLAGVPYEQYF. In nucleotides, the CDR3 is TGTGCCACCAGACTAGCGGGAGTCCCCTACGAGCAGTACTTC. The chain has TRBV27 and TRBJ2-7; 12 bases agree with TRBD2. The CDR3 length is 14 residues. Germline V gives CDR1 MNHEY, CDR2 SMNVEV (reference sequence). Trimming at V came to 10 bases and at J to 2 bases, leaving 6 bases not matched to a gene.